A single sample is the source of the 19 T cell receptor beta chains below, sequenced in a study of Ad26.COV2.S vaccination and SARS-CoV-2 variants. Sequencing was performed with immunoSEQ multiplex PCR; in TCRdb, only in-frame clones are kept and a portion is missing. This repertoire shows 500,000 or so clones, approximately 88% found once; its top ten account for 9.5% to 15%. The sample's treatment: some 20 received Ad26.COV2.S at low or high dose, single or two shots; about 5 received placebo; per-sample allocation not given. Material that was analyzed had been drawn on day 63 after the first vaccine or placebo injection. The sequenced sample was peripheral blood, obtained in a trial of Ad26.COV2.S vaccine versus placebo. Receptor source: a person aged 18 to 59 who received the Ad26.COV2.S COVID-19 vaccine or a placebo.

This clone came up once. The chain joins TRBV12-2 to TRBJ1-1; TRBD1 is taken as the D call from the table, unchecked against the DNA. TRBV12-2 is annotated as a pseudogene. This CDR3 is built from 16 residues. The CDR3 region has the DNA TGTGCAAGTCGCTACCGTCAGACACGGATGAACACTGAAGCTTTCTTT. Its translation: CASRYRQTRMNTEAFF.

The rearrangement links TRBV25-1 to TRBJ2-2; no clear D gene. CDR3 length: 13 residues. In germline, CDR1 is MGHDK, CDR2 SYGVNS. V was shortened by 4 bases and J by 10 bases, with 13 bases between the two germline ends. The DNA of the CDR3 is TGTGCCAGCAGTGGACTTGGAGAGTCGGAGCTGTTTTTT. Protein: CASSGLGESELFF.

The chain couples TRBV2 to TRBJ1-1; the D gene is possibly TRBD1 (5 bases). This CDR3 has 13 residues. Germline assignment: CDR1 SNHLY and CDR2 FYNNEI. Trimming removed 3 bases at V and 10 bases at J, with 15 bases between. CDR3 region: CASSDNKGLGAFF. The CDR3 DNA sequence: TGTGCCAGCAGTGACAACAAGGGGCTCGGAGCTTTCTTT.

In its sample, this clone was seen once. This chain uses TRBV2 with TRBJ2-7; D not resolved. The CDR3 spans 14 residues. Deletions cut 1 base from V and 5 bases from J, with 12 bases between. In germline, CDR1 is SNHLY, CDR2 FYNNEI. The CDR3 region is CASSEDTSVHEQYF. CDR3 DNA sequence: TGTGCCAGCAGTGAAGACACCTCGGTGCACGAGCAGTACTTC.

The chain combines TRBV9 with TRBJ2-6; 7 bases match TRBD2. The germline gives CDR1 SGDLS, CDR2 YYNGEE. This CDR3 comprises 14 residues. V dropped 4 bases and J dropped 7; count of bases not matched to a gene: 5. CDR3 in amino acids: CASSLGRGANVLTF. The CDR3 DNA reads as TGTGCCAGCAGCCTAGGGAGGGGAGCCAACGTCCTGACTTTC.

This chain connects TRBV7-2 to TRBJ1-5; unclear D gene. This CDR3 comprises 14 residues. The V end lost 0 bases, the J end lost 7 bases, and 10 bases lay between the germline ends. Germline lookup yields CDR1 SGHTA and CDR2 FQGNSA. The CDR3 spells CASSLARVSQPQHF. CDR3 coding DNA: TGTGCCAGCAGCTTAGCGCGGGTGAGCCAGCCCCAGCATTTT.

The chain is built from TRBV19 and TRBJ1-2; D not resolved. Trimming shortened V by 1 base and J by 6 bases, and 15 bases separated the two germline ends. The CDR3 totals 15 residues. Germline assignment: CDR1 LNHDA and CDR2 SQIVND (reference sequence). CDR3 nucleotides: TGTGCCAGTAGTATAGTCAGACCTAGCACAGATGGCTACACCTTC. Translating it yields CASSIVRPSTDGYTF. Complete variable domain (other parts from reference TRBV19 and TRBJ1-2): DGGITQSPKYLFRKEGQNVTLSCEQNLNHDAMYWYRQDPGQGLRLIYYSQIVNDFQKGDIAEGYSVSREKKESFPLTVTSAQKNPTAFYLCASSIVRPSTDGYTFGSGTRLTVV.

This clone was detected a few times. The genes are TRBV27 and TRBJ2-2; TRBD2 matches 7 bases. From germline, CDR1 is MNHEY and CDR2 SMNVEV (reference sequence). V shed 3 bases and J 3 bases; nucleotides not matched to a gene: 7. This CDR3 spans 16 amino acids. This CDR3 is CASSFSHSGYTGELFF. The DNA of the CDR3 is TGTGCCAGCAGTTTTTCCCATAGCGGGTACACCGGGGAGCTGTTTTTT.

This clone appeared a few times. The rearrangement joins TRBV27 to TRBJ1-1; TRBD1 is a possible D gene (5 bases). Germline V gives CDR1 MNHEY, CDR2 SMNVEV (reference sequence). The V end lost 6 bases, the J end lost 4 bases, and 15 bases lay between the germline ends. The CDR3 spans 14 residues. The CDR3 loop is CASSFYDSSTEAFF. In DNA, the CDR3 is TGTGCCAGCAGCTTTTACGACAGCAGCACTGAAGCTTTCTTT.

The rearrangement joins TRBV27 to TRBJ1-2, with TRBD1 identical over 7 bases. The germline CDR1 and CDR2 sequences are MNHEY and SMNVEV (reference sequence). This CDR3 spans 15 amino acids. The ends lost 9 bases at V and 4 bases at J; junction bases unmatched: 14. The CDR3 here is CASRSSGGTIYGYTF. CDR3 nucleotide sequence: TGTGCCAGTCGATCCTCAGGGGGGACTATCTATGGCTACACCTTC.

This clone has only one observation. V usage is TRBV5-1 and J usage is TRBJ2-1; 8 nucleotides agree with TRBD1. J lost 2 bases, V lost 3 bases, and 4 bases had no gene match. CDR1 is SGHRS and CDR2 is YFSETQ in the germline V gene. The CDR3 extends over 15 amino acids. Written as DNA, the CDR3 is TGCGCCAGCAGCTACCTGACAGGGGCCTACAATGAGCAGTTCTTC. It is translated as CASSYLTGAYNEQFF.

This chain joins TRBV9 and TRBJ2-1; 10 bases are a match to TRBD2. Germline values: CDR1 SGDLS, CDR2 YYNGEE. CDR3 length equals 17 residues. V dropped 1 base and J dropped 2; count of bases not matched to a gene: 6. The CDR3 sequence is CASSVLAGATAYNEQFF. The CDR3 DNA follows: TGTGCCAGCAGCGTACTAGCGGGAGCCACCGCCTACAATGAGCAGTTCTTC.

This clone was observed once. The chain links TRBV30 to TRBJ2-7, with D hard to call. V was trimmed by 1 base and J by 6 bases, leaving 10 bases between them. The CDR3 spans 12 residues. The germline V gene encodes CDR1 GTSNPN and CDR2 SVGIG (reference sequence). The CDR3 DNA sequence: TGTGCCTGGAGTGGTGAGGCCTCCGAGCAGTACTTC. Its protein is CAWSGEASEQYF.

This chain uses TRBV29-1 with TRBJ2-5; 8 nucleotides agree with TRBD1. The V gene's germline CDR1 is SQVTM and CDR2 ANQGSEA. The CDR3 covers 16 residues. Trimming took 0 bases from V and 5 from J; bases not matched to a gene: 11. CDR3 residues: CSVEDRSSGGRETQYF. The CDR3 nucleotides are TGCAGCGTTGAAGATCGGTCGTCAGGGGGCCGGGAGACCCAGTACTTC. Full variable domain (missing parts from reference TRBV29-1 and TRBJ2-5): SAVISQKPSRDICQRGTSLTIQCQVDSQVTMMFWYRQQPGQSLTLIATANQGSEATYESGFVIDKFPISRPNLTFSTLTVSNMSPEDSSIYLCSVEDRSSGGRETQYFGPGTRLLVL.

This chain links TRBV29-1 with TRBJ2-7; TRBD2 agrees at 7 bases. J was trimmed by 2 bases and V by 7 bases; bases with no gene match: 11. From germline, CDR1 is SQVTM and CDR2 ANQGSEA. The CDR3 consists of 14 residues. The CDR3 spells CSGSGGSETYEQYF. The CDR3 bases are TGCAGCGGGTCTGGCGGGAGCGAAACCTACGAGCAGTACTTC.

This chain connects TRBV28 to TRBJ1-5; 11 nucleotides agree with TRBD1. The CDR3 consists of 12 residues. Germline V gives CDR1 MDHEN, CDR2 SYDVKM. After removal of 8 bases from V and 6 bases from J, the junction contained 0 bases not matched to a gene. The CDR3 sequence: CASGTGGQPQHF. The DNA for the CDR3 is TGTGCCAGCGGGACAGGGGGTCAGCCCCAGCATTTT.

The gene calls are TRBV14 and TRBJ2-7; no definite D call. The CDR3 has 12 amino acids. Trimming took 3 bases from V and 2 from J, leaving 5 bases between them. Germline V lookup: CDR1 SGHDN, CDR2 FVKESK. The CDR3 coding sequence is TGTGCCAGCAGCCACACAGCCTACGAGCAGTACTTC. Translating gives CASSHTAYEQYF.

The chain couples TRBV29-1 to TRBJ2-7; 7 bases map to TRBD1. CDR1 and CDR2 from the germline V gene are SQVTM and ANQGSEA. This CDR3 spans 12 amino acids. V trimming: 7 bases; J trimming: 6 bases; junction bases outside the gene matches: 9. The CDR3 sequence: CSGGSGGGEQYF. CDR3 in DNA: TGCAGCGGTGGTTCAGGGGGTGGCGAGCAGTACTTC.

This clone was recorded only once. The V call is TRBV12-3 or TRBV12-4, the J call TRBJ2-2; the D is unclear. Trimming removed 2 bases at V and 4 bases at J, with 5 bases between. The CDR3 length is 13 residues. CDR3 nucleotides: TGTGCCAGCAGTTTATTGGCCACCGGGGAGCTGTTTTTT. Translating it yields CASSLLATGELFF.